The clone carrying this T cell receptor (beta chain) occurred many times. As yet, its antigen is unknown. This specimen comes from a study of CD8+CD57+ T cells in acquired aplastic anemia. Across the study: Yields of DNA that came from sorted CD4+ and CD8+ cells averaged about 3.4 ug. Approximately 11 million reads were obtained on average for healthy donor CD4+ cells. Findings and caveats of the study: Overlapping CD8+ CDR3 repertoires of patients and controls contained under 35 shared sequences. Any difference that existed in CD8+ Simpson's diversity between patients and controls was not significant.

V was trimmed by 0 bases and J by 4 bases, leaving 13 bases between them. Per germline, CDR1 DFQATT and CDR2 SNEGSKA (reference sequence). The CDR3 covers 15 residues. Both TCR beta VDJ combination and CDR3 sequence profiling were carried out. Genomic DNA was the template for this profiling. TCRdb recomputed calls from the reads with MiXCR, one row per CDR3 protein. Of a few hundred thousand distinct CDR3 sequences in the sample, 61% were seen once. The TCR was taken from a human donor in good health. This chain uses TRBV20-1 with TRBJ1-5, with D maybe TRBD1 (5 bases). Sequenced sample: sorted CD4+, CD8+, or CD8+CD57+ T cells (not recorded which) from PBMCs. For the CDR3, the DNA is TGCAGTGCTAGAGATACGGGAGGGGCGAATCAGCCCCAGCATTTT. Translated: CSARDTGGANQPQHF.